This is a list of T cell receptor beta chains from one sample in a study of CD8+ T cells in alopecia areata. Profiling relied on immunoSEQ multiplex PCR, and the TCRdb table lists in-frame clones only, not all of them. Among 140,000 to 150,000 clones listed, roughly 62% were seen once. The sequences come from CD4+ T cells sorted from blood, collected at week 0. Every receptor here comes from a human donor with alopecia areata. CDR3s include the opening cysteine and the closing phenylalanine or tryptophan.

CDR3	V	J
CASSGQQGANQPQHF	TRBV4-2	TRBJ1-5
CASSLALYSNEQFF	TRBV7-9	TRBJ2-1
CASSLAGGGAREQYF	TRBV7-2	TRBJ2-7
CSARSNYGYTF	TRBV20-1	TRBJ1-2
CASSALRLAAQQNTGELFF	TRBV7-2	TRBJ2-2
CAWGDYNEQFF	TRBV30	TRBJ2-1
CASSFGKQETQYF	TRBV7-9	TRBJ2-5
CSVGEGKEQYF	TRBV29-1	TRBJ2-7
CASGASGRYGYTF	TRBV5-1	TRBJ1-2
CASSRDSGGPQPQHF	TRBV6-5	TRBJ1-5
CASSSLPSRGEKLFF	TRBV7-9	TRBJ1-4
CATSRDYAGGSQPQHF	TRBV15	TRBJ1-5
CAWSVPAVLSGNTIYF	TRBV30	TRBJ1-3
CAWSAISGGEQYF	TRBV30	TRBJ2-7
CASSQDFGTYEQYF	TRBV4-3	TRBJ2-7
CASSSTRDGYGYTF	TRBV7-9	TRBJ1-2
CASSVDSGGYNEQFF	TRBV9	TRBJ2-1
CASSQGQMNTEAFF	TRBV4-3	TRBJ1-1
CASSTGTGGTDTQYF	TRBV9	TRBJ2-3
CASRTGMDTIYF	TRBV4-1	TRBJ1-3
CASSPRGDRTDTQYF	TRBV5-1	TRBJ2-3
CASSAHSDTEAFF	TRBV7-2	TRBJ1-1
CASSQDPPGLAGGPDEQFF	TRBV4-3	TRBJ2-1
CAWSVPGYGYTF	TRBV30	TRBJ1-2
CASSQDFAGLETQYF	TRBV4-3	TRBJ2-5
CATSGPNQPQHF	TRBV15	TRBJ1-5
CASISRGEKGPQHF	TRBV21-1	TRBJ1-5
CASSVVAGTYEQYF	TRBV5-4	TRBJ2-7
CASSQGVAAGYYGYTF	TRBV4-3	TRBJ1-2
CASSRQATNEKLFF	TRBV7-9	TRBJ1-4
CSVRGHRGVSTEAFF	TRBV29-1	TRBJ1-1
CASSLALASQETQYF	TRBV5-1	TRBJ2-5
CASSRRGQGGAYEQYF	TRBV7-9	TRBJ2-7
CASSVTGPNTEAFF	TRBV18	TRBJ1-1
CASSPGSGGNQPQHF	TRBV5-1	TRBJ1-5
CASSPTGMNTEAFF	TRBV25-1	TRBJ1-1
CASSQGGAGASEQYF	TRBV25-1	TRBJ2-7
CASSADWSYEQYF	TRBV7-2	TRBJ2-7
CASSEDRAQGTQYF	TRBV2	TRBJ2-5
CASRRSWGSDEKLFF	TRBV7-2	TRBJ1-4
CSVGRGPTYEQYF	TRBV29-1	TRBJ2-7
CASSLEKGTDTQYF	TRBV5-4	TRBJ2-3
CASSTLSENIQYF	TRBV13	TRBJ2-4
CASSSALATAEQYF	TRBV27	TRBJ2-7
CSATGVYGYTF	TRBV20-1	TRBJ1-2
CASSGDRSYNEQFF	TRBV2	TRBJ2-1
CASSLSAGGSSYNSPLHF	TRBV7-2	TRBJ1-6
CASSPSSPYEQYF	TRBV4-1	TRBJ2-7